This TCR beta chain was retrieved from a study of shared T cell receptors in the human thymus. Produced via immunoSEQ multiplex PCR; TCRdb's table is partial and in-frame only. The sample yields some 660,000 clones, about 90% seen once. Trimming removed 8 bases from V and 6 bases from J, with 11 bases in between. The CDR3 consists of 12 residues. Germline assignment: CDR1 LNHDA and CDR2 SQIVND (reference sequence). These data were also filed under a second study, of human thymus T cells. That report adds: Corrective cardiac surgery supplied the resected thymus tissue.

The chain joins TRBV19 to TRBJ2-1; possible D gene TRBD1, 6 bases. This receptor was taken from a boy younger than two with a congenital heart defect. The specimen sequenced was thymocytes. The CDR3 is CASVATGNEQFF. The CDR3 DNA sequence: TGTGCCAGTGTGGCGACAGGCAATGAGCAGTTCTTC.